The clone carrying this T cell receptor beta chain is medium-sized within its sample. Looked up from germline, CDR1 is LNHNV and CDR2 is YYDKDF (reference sequence). Trimming stripped 0 bases from V and 1 base from J, with 10 bases between. The CDR3 length is 15 residues. MiXCR, applied by TCRdb to the 5' RACE reads, yields one record per CDR3 protein. The data hold several thousand distinct CDR3 sequences, with about a sixth observed a single time. Sequenced input: memory CD4+ T cells sorted from blood. Sample subset: memory CD4+ T cells, CD4+CD45RO+CD25-. This chain links TRBV15 with TRBJ2-7, with D perhaps matching TRBD2 (6 bases). This receptor was obtained from a female donor with breast cancer. In DNA form, the CDR3 reads TGTGCCACCAGCAGAGATAGCGGACGGTCCTACGAGCAGTACTTC. Encoded protein: CATSRDSGRSYEQYF.